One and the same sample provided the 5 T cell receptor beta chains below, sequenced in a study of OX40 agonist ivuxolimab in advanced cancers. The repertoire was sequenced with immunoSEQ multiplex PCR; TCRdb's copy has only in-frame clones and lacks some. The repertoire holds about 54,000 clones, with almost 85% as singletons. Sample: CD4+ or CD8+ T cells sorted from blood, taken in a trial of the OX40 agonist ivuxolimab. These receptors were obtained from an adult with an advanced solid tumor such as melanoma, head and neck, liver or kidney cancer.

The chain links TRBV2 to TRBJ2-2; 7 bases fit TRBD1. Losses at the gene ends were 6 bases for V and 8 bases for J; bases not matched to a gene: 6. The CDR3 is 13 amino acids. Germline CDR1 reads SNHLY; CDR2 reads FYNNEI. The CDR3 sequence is CASSLDRDGELFF. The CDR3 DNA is TGTGCCAGCAGCCTCGACAGGGATGGGGAGCTGTTTTTT. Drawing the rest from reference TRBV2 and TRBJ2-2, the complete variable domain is EPEVTQTPSHQVTQMGQEVILRCVPISNHLYFYWYRQILGQKVEFLVSFYNNEISEKSEIFDDQFSVERPDGSNFTLKIRSTKLEDSAMYFCASSLDRDGELFFGEGSRLTVL.

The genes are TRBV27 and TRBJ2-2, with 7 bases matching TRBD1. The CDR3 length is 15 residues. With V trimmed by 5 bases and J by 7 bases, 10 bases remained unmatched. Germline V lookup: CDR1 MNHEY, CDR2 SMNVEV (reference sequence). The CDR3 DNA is TGTGCCAGCAGTCCTATCAACAGGGGCGTCGGGGAGCTGTTTTTT. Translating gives CASSPINRGVGELFF.

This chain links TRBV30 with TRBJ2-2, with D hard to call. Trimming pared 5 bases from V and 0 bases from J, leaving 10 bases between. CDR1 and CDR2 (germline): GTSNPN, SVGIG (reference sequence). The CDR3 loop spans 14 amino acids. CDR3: CAWARLANTGELFF. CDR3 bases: TGTGCCTGGGCCAGGTTAGCGAACACCGGGGAGCTGTTTTTT. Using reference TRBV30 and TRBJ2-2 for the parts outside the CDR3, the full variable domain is SQTIHQWPATLVQPVGSPLSLECTVEGTSNPNLYWYRQAAGRGLQLLFYSVGIGQISSEVPQNLSASRPQDRQFILSSKKLLLSDSGFYLCAWARLANTGELFFGEGSRLTVL.

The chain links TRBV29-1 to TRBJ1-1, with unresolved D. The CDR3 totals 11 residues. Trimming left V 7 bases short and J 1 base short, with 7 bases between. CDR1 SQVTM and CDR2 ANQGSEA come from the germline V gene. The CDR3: CSGRKNTEAFF. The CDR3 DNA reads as TGCAGCGGCCGCAAGAACACTGAAGCTTTCTTT. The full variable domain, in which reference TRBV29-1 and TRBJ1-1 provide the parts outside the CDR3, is SAVISQKPSRDICQRGTSLTIQCQVDSQVTMMFWYRQQPGQSLTLIATANQGSEATYESGFVIDKFPISRPNLTFSTLTVSNMSPEDSSIYLCSGRKNTEAFFGQGTRLTVV.

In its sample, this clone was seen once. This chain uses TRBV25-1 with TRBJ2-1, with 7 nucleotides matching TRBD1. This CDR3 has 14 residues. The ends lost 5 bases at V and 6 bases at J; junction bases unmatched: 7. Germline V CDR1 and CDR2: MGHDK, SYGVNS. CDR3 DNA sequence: TGTGCCAGCAGTATCTCGACAGGGTTCAATGAGCAGTTCTTC. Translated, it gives CASSISTGFNEQFF.